This is a list of T cell receptor beta chains from one sample in a study of technical replicates of blood from a few donors. Measured with immunoSEQ multiplex PCR; TCRdb has only the in-frame clones, and not every one. The profile shows 80,000 to 90,000 clones, around 94% of them singletons. The sample comprised T cells isolated from PBMCs. Receptor source: a human donor in good health. CDR3s leave out the opening cysteine and the closing phenylalanine or tryptophan. The order of the fields is D gene, V gene, CDR3 protein. A D gene is named only where the DNA matches it firmly.

- | TRBV10-1 | ASSEAMIYEQY
TRBD2 | TRBV6-1 | ASSDPAGGRGDTQY
- | TRBV9 | ASSVGAGDNSPLH
- | TRBV30 | AWSSNQETQY
- | TRBV6-1 | ASSERFGQGETQY
- | TRBV19 | ASLEASDNVQF
TRBD1 | TRBV10-2 | ASSPDRVYYNEQF
TRBD1 | TRBV27 | ASSLYLRDRGSMTF
- | TRBV5-6 | ASSDRGRNSPLH
- | TRBV28 | ASSLFGETQY
- | TRBV19 | ASSIQVNTEAF
TRBD1 | TRBV6-5 | ASSDPGGTETQY
TRBD2 | TRBV19 | ASSQTSGDFYEQY
- | TRBV5-6 | ASSLAGMTDTQY
- | TRBV5-5 | ASSPRQRSSYNSPLH
TRBD1 | TRBV27 | ASSAGTGYEQY
- | TRBV30 | AWSVRQNTEAF
TRBD2 | TRBV7-8 | ASRVHVAGESGANVLT
TRBD1 | TRBV27 | ASLPSGTAKTDTQY
- | TRBV6-5 | ASSYRPRDQPQH
- | TRBV7-9 | AILFAGIETQY
- | TRBV11-3 | ASSLFRTGSTDTQY
- | TRBV28 | ASRRDFTGDTQY
TRBD1 | TRBV19 | ASSIRGAWPTNEKLF
TRBD2 | TRBV28 | ASRATSGSHNEQF
TRBD2 | TRBV6-5 | ASSYLSGGARELF
TRBD1 | TRBV28 | ASRALQGAGTEAF
- | TRBV2 | ASRRGGNTEAF
- | TRBV28 | ASSSGSLEMNTEAF
- | TRBV6-1 | ASSERGGRSGQPQH
- | TRBV19 | ASSRSTAYEQY
TRBD2 | TRBV6-5 | ASSSFVTSVETQY
- | TRBV28 | ASSLVGTGPTYGYT